This is a list of T cell receptor beta chains from one sample in a study of cytotoxic CD8 clonotypes in ibrutinib-treated CLL. Some clones are missing from TCRdb's copy, which holds only in-frame ones; the method was immunoSEQ multiplex PCR. The data hold approximately 120,000 clones, with around four fifths observed a single time. The material sequenced was PBMCs, taken after 24 months of ibrutinib treatment. The receptors here all came from a human donor with chronic lymphocytic leukemia. The CDR3 runs from the conserved cysteine through the conserved F or W. D genes are given only for firm matches. Clone size is shown for a subset of rows, as once, few, many or a class of expanded clone.

J | D | size | V | CDR3 | DNA
TRBJ2-2 | NA | NA | TRBV9 | CASSDGAYGELFF | TGTGCCAGCAGCGACGGGGCGTACGGGGAGCTGTTTTTT
TRBJ1-2 | NA | NA | TRBV5-8 | CASSFGVSNYGYTF | TGTGCCAGCAGCTTTGGGGTTTCTAACTATGGCTACACCTTC
TRBJ2-3 | NA | NA | TRBV7-2 | CASSAPGSLATDTQYF | TGTGCCAGCAGCGCACCAGGGAGCTTAGCGACAGATACGCAGTATTTT
TRBJ1-2 | NA | NA | TRBV2 | CASSTDTVYGYTF | TGTGCCAGCAGTACGGACACGGTGTATGGCTACACCTTC
TRBJ2-7 | NA | NA | TRBV7-9 | CASSRAGPYEQYF | TGTGCCAGCAGCCGGGCCGGACCCTACGAGCAGTACTTC
TRBJ1-5 | TRBD1 | NA | TRBV25-1 | CASPHDRGWPQHF | TGTGCCAGCCCCCACGACAGGGGGTGGCCCCAGCATTTT
TRBJ2-5 | NA | once | TRBV6-1 | CASTLRRDQETQYF | TGTGCCAGCACCCTCAGGCGGGACCAAGAGACCCAGTACTTC
TRBJ1-1 | TRBD1 | NA | TRBV7-3 | CASSLVGDRGNTEAFF | TGTGCCAGCAGCTTAGTAGGAGACAGGGGTAACACTGAAGCTTTCTTT
TRBJ1-1 | NA | NA | TRBV4-2 | CASSQVTALNTEAFF | TGTGCCAGCAGCCAAGTTACGGCCCTGAACACTGAAGCTTTCTTT
TRBJ1-5 | NA | NA | TRBV28 | CASSLWQASNQPQHF | TGTGCCAGCAGTTTATGGCAGGCTAGCAATCAGCCCCAGCATTTT
TRBJ1-5 | NA | NA | TRBV2 | CASSAGTSNQPQHF | TGTGCCAGCAGTGCCGGGACTAGCAATCAGCCCCAGCATTTT
TRBJ1-1 | NA | NA | TRBV11-2 | CASSLDRNTEAFF | TGTGCCAGCAGCTTGGACCGGAACACTGAAGCTTTCTTT
TRBJ2-2 | NA | NA | TRBV19 | CASRYLGVNGELFF | TGTGCCAGTAGATACCTCGGGGTTAACGGGGAGCTGTTTTTT
TRBJ2-3 | TRBD1 | NA | TRBV2 | CASSAQGTPDTQYF | TGTGCCAGCAGCGCACAGGGGACCCCAGATACGCAGTATTTT
TRBJ2-5 | TRBD2 | few | TRBV6-5 | CASSSELAGGRKTQYF | TGTGCCAGCAGTTCCGAACTAGCGGGGGGGCGAAAGACCCAGTACTTC
TRBJ1-2 | TRBD1 | NA | TRBV5-5 | CASSTGTGSSGGYTF | TGTGCCAGCAGCACCGGGACAGGGAGTTCGGGTGGCTACACCTTC
TRBJ2-6 | TRBD2 | once | TRBV10-2 | CASSEDSGTSGANVLTF | TGCGCCAGCAGTGAGGACAGCGGGACCTCTGGGGCCAACGTCCTGACTTTC
TRBJ1-4 | TRBD1 | NA | TRBV7-2 | CASSPDREKLFF | TGTGCCAGCAGTCCGGACAGGGAAAAACTGTTTTTT
TRBJ2-1 | TRBD2 | NA | TRBV5-1 | CASSWGTSGGHEQFF | TGCGCCAGCAGCTGGGGGACTAGCGGGGGCCATGAGCAGTTCTTC
TRBJ2-7 | TRBD1 | NA | TRBV19 | CASRATGDSYEQYF | TGTGCCAGTAGGGCGACAGGGGACTCCTACGAGCAGTACTTC
TRBJ2-3 | NA | NA | TRBV2 | CASSENGRTDTQYF | TGTGCCAGCAGTGAAAACGGACGCACAGATACGCAGTATTTT
TRBJ1-4 | NA | NA | TRBV21-1 | CASSKGQGTEKLFF | TGTGCCAGCAGCAAAGGACAGGGGACTGAAAAACTGTTTTTT
TRBJ2-2 | TRBD2 | NA | TRBV2 | CASAGLAGNTGELFF | TGTGCCAGCGCAGGACTAGCTGGAAACACCGGGGAGCTGTTTTTT
TRBJ1-4 | NA | NA | TRBV25-1 | CASSEGAPDKKLFF | TGTGCCAGCAGTGAAGGCGCCCCCGACAAAAAACTGTTTTTT
TRBJ2-5 | NA | once | TRBV14 | CASSQERGRAETQYF | TGTGCCAGCAGCCAAGAGCGGGGGCGGGCAGAGACCCAGTACTTC
TRBJ2-2 | NA | NA | TRBV4-3 | CASSQSTTDTGELFF | TGCGCCAGCAGCCAATCGACAACAGACACCGGGGAGCTGTTTTTT
TRBJ2-3 | TRBD2 | once | TRBV2 | CASSEFTSGTDTQYF | TGTGCCAGCAGTGAATTTACTAGCGGAACAGATACGCAGTATTTT
TRBJ1-5 | TRBD1 | few | TRBV15 | CATSRGDAQGGAEAQHF | TGTGCCACCAGCAGAGGGGATGCACAGGGGGGCGCGGAGGCCCAGCATTTT
TRBJ2-3 | NA | NA | TRBV10-1 | CASSRRRGSDTQYF | TGCGCCAGCTCCCGCAGGAGGGGATCAGATACGCAGTATTTT
TRBJ2-7 | TRBD1 | NA | TRBV4-3 | CASSPGQGDSEQYF | TGCGCCAGCAGCCCAGGACAGGGGGACAGCGAGCAGTACTTC
TRBJ2-1 | NA | NA | TRBV4-1 | CASSQGGIEQFF | TGCGCCAGCAGCCAAGGAGGAATTGAGCAGTTCTTC
TRBJ1-5 | TRBD1 | NA | TRBV19 | CASSGTGNQPQHF | TGTGCCAGTAGCGGGACAGGGAATCAGCCCCAGCATTTT
TRBJ2-1 | NA | NA | TRBV9 | CASSVDTVTYNEQFF | TGTGCCAGCAGCGTAGATACCGTTACCTACAATGAGCAGTTCTTC
TRBJ2-5 | NA | NA | TRBV18 | CASSPLTGAQETQYF | TGTGCCAGCTCACCACTGACAGGCGCGCAAGAGACCCAGTACTTC
TRBJ1-3 | TRBD1 | few | TRBV28 | CASGTVSGNTIYF | TGTGCCAGCGGGACAGTCTCTGGAAACACCATATATTTT
TRBJ2-7 | NA | NA | TRBV4-3 | CASSQDVGAALYF | TGCGCCAGCAGCCAAGATGTAGGGGCGGCCTTGTACTTC
TRBJ2-5 | NA | NA | TRBV7-2 | CASIQGSWETQYF | TGTGCCAGCATCCAGGGGTCATGGGAGACCCAGTACTTC
TRBJ1-5 | TRBD1 | NA | TRBV7-9 | CASSLGQGGQPQHF | TGTGCCAGCAGCTTAGGACAGGGTGGCCAGCCCCAGCATTTT
TRBJ2-1 | TRBD2 | NA | TRBV11-2 | CASSSPGLAGVNNEQFF | TGTGCCAGCAGCTCTCCGGGACTAGCGGGGGTAAACAATGAGCAGTTCTTC
TRBJ1-2 | TRBD1 | NA | TRBV5-5 | CASSNTGTGGGYTF | TGTGCCAGCAGCAATACGGGGACAGGGGGTGGCTACACCTTC
TRBJ2-7 | NA | few | TRBV2 | CASLSSYEQYF | TGTGCCAGCCTCAGCTCCTACGAGCAGTACTTC
TRBJ1-4 | TRBD1 | NA | TRBV5-4 | CASRPEPGGSREKLFF | TGTGCCAGCAGACCCGAACCAGGGGGTAGTAGGGAAAAACTGTTTTTT
TRBJ1-5 | NA | few | TRBV19 | CASSTAPGDQPQHF | TGTGCCAGTAGTACCGCCCCGGGGGATCAGCCCCAGCATTTT
TRBJ1-1 | TRBD1 | NA | TRBV29-1 | CSVVRWTGSPNTEAFF | TGCAGCGTTGTCCGTTGGACAGGGAGTCCGAACACTGAAGCTTTCTTT
TRBJ1-5 | TRBD1 | NA | TRBV4-1 | CASSQGSVQGGQPQHF | TGCGCCAGCAGCCAAGGGTCCGTTCAGGGGGGTCAGCCCCAGCATTTT
TRBJ1-2 | NA | NA | TRBV6-6 | CASSYSQATYGYTF | TGTGCCAGCAGTTACTCGCAAGCAACCTATGGCTACACCTTC